Following are 26 T cell receptor beta chains from one sample sequenced in a study of T cells expressing NK-cell markers. After re-calling the 5' RACE reads, TCRdb lists one entry per CDR3 protein, DNA absent. This specimen shows some 600,000 distinct CDR3 sequences; the ten leading clones hold roughly 3.6%. The source material was blood T cells: a sorted CD56 or NKG2C T cell subset, CD4+ or CD8+ T cells, or bulk PBMC T cells (not recorded which). The receptors come from a man between 18 and 29 years old in good health.

The CDR3 sequence is CASHRQGDTEAFF. V gene TRBV7-9 combines with J gene TRBJ1-1; the D gene TCRdb calls, TRBD1, cannot be checked with no DNA. The CDR3 sequence is 13 residues long. From germline, CDR1 is SEHNR and CDR2 FQNEAQ (reference sequence).

The chain is built from TRBV6-2 or TRBV6-3 and TRBJ2-3. This CDR3 is built from 12 residues. In germline, CDR1 is MNHEY, CDR2 SVGEGT. The CDR3 reads CASSPNKDTQYF.

The gene calls are TRBV12-3 or TRBV12-4 and TRBJ1-3; TCRdb designates TRBD1, a call that cannot be tested without DNA. The CDR3 runs 17 residues. Here the CDR3 reads CASSAGLGEPSRNTIYF.

The V call is TRBV7-9, the J call TRBJ2-1; the D call of TRBD1 rests on TCRdb alone, since no DNA is present to check it. The V gene's germline CDR1 is SEHNR and CDR2 FQNEAQ (reference sequence). The CDR3 consists of 16 residues. This CDR3 is CASSLGRDRINNEQFF.

The chain joins TRBV5-1 to TRBJ2-2; the TCRdb D gene call, TRBD2, has no DNA to confirm it. CDR1 is SGHRS and CDR2 is YFSETQ in the germline V gene. The CDR3 loop spans 19 amino acids. CDR3: CASSLPNATSGRAAGELFF.

The genes are TRBV5-1 and TRBJ2-5. Germline V gene sequence: CDR1 SGHRS, CDR2 YFSETQ. The CDR3 contains 15 residues. CDR3 sequence: CASSKNIIGQETQYF.

The V gene is TRBV12-3 or TRBV12-4, the J gene TRBJ2-7; TCRdb designates TRBD2, a call that cannot be tested without DNA. The CDR3 loop spans 14 amino acids. The CDR3: CASSLARGGYEQYF.

J is TRBJ1-1 and V is TRBV29-1. Germline lookup yields CDR1 SQVTM and CDR2 ANQGSEA. The length of the CDR3 is 12 residues. CDR3 amino acids: CSGSRSNTEAFF.

The gene calls are TRBV15 and TRBJ2-7. Germline V gene data show CDR1 as LNHNV and CDR2 as YYDKDF (reference sequence). CDR3 size: 15 residues. The CDR3 protein is CATSRDYGTAYEQYF. Drawing the rest from reference TRBV15 and TRBJ2-7, the complete variable domain is DAMVIQNPRYQVTQFGKPVTLSCSQTLNHNVMYWYQQKSSQAPKLLFHYYDKDFNNEADTPDNFQSRRPNTSFCFLDIRSPGLGDTAMYLCATSRDYGTAYEQYFGPGTRLTVT.

The rearrangement joins TRBV19 to TRBJ1-3. The CDR3 is made up of 16 amino acids. Germline values: CDR1 LNHDA, CDR2 SQIVND (reference sequence). CDR3 region: CASNRPQGISGNTIYF.

V is TRBV6-1 and J is TRBJ1-1; TCRdb outputs TRBD1, but without DNA this stays unchecked. This CDR3 is 14 amino acids long. From germline, CDR1 is MNHNS and CDR2 SASEGT. This CDR3 reads CASRFTGMGTEAFF.

V and J are TRBV20-1 and TRBJ1-2; TCRdb designates TRBD1, a call that cannot be tested without DNA. There are 14 residues in the CDR3. From germline, CDR1 is DFQATT and CDR2 SNEGSKA (reference sequence). This chain's CDR3 is CSARDSGPNYGYTF.

The chain has TRBV18 and TRBJ1-2; TCRdb names TRBD1, which stays unverified in the absence of DNA. Germline lookup yields CDR1 KGHSH and CDR2 LQKENI. The CDR3 extends over 13 amino acids. CDR3 in amino acids: CASSRDRQYGYTF.

The chain recombines TRBV6-2 or TRBV6-3 with TRBJ2-7; lacking DNA, the TRBD1 call made by TCRdb goes unchecked. Per the germline V gene, CDR1 is MNHEY and CDR2 is SVGEGT. This CDR3 region has 13 residues. CDR3 sequence reads: CASSFTNRDEQYF.

This chain uses TRBV27 with TRBJ1-2. The CDR3 contains 11 residues. From germline, CDR1 is MNHEY and CDR2 SMNVEV (reference sequence). The CDR3 loop is CASKSNYGYTF.

The chain recombines TRBV28 with TRBJ1-5. This CDR3 has 18 amino acids. The germline gives CDR1 MDHEN, CDR2 SYDVKM. The CDR3 sequence is CASSDPKVTWGGNQPQHF.

The chain couples TRBV4-2 to TRBJ2-7; TCRdb's assignment of TRBD1 cannot be checked, as there is no DNA. The germline V gene encodes CDR1 LGHNA and CDR2 YNFKEQ. CDR3 length equals 13 residues. CDR3 protein: CASSPPTNYKQYF.

CDR3 loop: CASSPYTSAHYNEQFF. The rearrangement links TRBV12-3 or TRBV12-4 to TRBJ2-1; TCRdb calls TRBD2, which cannot be checked without DNA. CDR3 length: 16 residues.

J is TRBJ2-5 and V is TRBV4-1; the D call from TCRdb, TRBD1, cannot be confirmed without DNA. The CDR3 sequence is 16 residues long. Germline CDR1 and CDR2: MGHRA and YSYEKL. This chain's CDR3 is CASSEVVMGVQETQYF.

The CDR3 sequence is CASSPGVSGAEAFF. V is TRBV9 and J is TRBJ1-1; TCRdb's D call, TRBD1, is unchecked because there is no DNA. The germline V gene encodes CDR1 SGDLS and CDR2 YYNGEE. The CDR3 has 14 residues.

This rearrangement joins TRBV6-1 to TRBJ2-2. Germline V gene data show CDR1 as MNHNS and CDR2 as SASEGT. This CDR3 contains 13 residues. The CDR3 loop reads CASRNAMGGELFF.

The chain couples TRBV24-1 to TRBJ2-1; lacking DNA, the TRBD2 call made by TCRdb goes unchecked. Germline CDR1 is KGHDR and CDR2 is SFDVKD. This CDR3 is 15 amino acids long. The CDR3 sequence: CATSDWASGNYEQFF.

The V and J genes are TRBV10-3 and TRBJ1-5; TCRdb outputs TRBD1, but without DNA this stays unchecked. Germline V lookup: CDR1 ENHRY, CDR2 SYGVKD. This CDR3 is built from 15 residues. CDR3 sequence: CAIREGGRSNQPQHF.

The chain couples TRBV20-1 to TRBJ2-3. Germline CDR1 reads DFQATT; CDR2 reads SNEGSKA (reference sequence). The length of the CDR3 is 14 residues. The CDR3 loop reads CSAREVRNADTQYF.

The chain joins TRBV4-3 to TRBJ2-1; the TCRdb call, TRBD2, lacks DNA for checking. CDR1 and CDR2 from the germline V gene are LGHNA and YSLEER. The CDR3 runs to 15 residues. CDR3 residues: CASSPRGRALDEQFF.

The chain is built from TRBV5-1 and TRBJ1-2; TCRdb returns TRBD1, unconfirmable since there is no DNA. The germline gives CDR1 SGHRS, CDR2 YFSETQ. The CDR3 covers 15 residues. The CDR3 sequence: CASRPDPGANYGYTF.